Listed below are T cell receptor beta chains from one sample, sequenced in a study of blood T cell repertoires in COVID-19. The assay was immunoSEQ multiplex PCR, and TCRdb's table has in-frame clones only and misses some. The sample yields approximately 250,000 clones, roughly 86% seen once. Specimen: peripheral blood. The receptor source for this set is a woman older than 75 with COVID-19, enrolled during active disease. The CDR3 runs from the conserved cysteine through the conserved F or W. A D gene is named only where the DNA matches it firmly. Not every row has a clone size; where given, it reads once, few, many or a size class.

j_gene | d_gene | abundance | v_gene | CDR3nt | CDR3aa
TRBJ1-4 | TRBD1 | once | TRBV19 | TGTGCCACTTCGACAGGGACCCTAGGAGGTGAAAAACTGTTTTTT | CATSTGTLGGEKLFF
TRBJ1-1 | - | once | TRBV18 | TGTGCCAGCTCACCATTAGAACAGGGGAACACTGAAGCTTTCTTT | CASSPLEQGNTEAFF
TRBJ1-2 | - | - | TRBV12-3/TRBV12-4 | TGTGCCAGCAGTAGTCCAGGAATAGATGGCTACACCTTC | CASSSPGIDGYTF
TRBJ1-1 | - | - | TRBV6-5 | TGTGCCAGCAGTTCCCCCCGCACGGGGACTGAAGCTTTCTTT | CASSSPRTGTEAFF
TRBJ1-1 | TRBD1 | few | TRBV18 | TGTGCCAGCTCACCACCGACAGGGGCTGTCGCTGAAGCTTTCTTT | CASSPPTGAVAEAFF
TRBJ1-1 | - | - | TRBV23-1 | TGCGCCAGCAGTCAATCCAGGCAGGCGAACACTGAAGCTTTCTTT | CASSQSRQANTEAFF
TRBJ1-6 | - | - | TRBV5-1 | TGCGCCAGCCACAGGGATGAGAACTCACCCCTCCACTTT | CASHRDENSPLHF
TRBJ1-1 | TRBD1 | - | TRBV28 | TGTGCCAGCAGCCCTTCGGGACAGGGGGATACTGAAGCTTTCTTT | CASSPSGQGDTEAFF
TRBJ1-5 | - | few | TRBV28 | TGTGCCAGCAGCTTATCCTTTAAACCCCAGCATTTT | CASSLSFKPQHF
TRBJ2-5 | TRBD1 | - | TRBV6-5 | TGTGCCAGCAGTTCCTGGGACAGGGCGGAGACCCAGTACTTC | CASSSWDRAETQYF
TRBJ2-2 | - | few | TRBV7-9 | TGTGCCAGCAGCAAAACCAAGGACAGTAACACCGGGGAGCTGTTTTTT | CASSKTKDSNTGELFF
TRBJ1-3 | - | - | TRBV14 | TGTGCCAGCAGCCAACGGACAGCGAGGTCCGGAAACACCATATATTTT | CASSQRTARSGNTIYF
TRBJ1-2 | - | - | TRBV5-5 | TGTGCCAGCAGCTTGGATTCTCCCAGGGACTCTGGCTACACCTTC | CASSLDSPRDSGYTF
TRBJ1-2 | - | once | TRBV6-2/TRBV6-3 | TGTGCCAGCAGCCGACCTCCCGGGACAACGGACTACACCTTC | CASSRPPGTTDYTF
TRBJ1-3 | - | - | TRBV28 | TGTGCCACTTGGGGGCCGGCAAGAAACACCATATATTTT | CATWGPARNTIYF
TRBJ2-2 | - | - | TRBV7-8 | TGTGCCAGCAGCTTCTACGGGAACACCGGGGAGCTGTTTTTT | CASSFYGNTGELFF
TRBJ2-1 | TRBD1 | - | TRBV6-1 | TGTGCCAGCAGTGAGACAGGGGGCTCCTACAATGAGCAGTTCTTC | CASSETGGSYNEQFF
TRBJ1-1 | TRBD1 | - | TRBV6-5 | TGTGCCAGCATCCCAGACAGGGTGGCTACTGAAGCTTTCTTT | CASIPDRVATEAFF
TRBJ2-7 | - | - | TRBV5-6 | TGTGCCAGCAGCCTACCGGGACAAAATACCTACGAGCAGTACTTC | CASSLPGQNTYEQYF
TRBJ1-3 | TRBD1 | - | TRBV5-5 | TGTGCCAGCAGCCGGGACAGGGGATGGGGAAACACCATATATTTT | CASSRDRGWGNTIYF
TRBJ2-3 | - | - | TRBV3-1/TRBV3-2 | TGTGCCAGCACTCTTGGGGGAGGCGGGAGCACAGATACGCAGTATTTT | CASTLGGGGSTDTQYF
TRBJ2-1 | - | - | TRBV7-9 | TGTGCCAGCAGCTTAAGTGGTGGCGGGGGCTTCAGTCGGCAGTTCTTC | CASSLSGGGGFSRQFF
TRBJ1-1 | TRBD1 | - | TRBV7-9 | TGTGCCAGCAGCCGACAGGGGACGGAAGCTTTCTTT | CASSRQGTEAFF
TRBJ1-4 | - | - | TRBV5-6 | TGTGCCAGCAGCTACCGGGACAAGAGACTGTTTTTT | CASSYRDKRLFF
TRBJ1-3 | TRBD1 | - | TRBV19 | TGTGCCAGTAGTCCAGGGGGCCAAGGTGGAAACACCATATATTTT | CASSPGGQGGNTIYF
TRBJ2-3 | - | - | TRBV30 | TGTGCCTGGAGTGTTGTGGGGGGACGTAGCACAGATACGCAGTATTTT | CAWSVVGGRSTDTQYF
TRBJ2-5 | TRBD1 | - | TRBV24-1 | TGTGCCACCAGTGACACTCGACAGGGGAGAGAGACCCAGTACTTC | CATSDTRQGRETQYF
TRBJ1-1 | TRBD1 | - | TRBV10-3 | TGTGCCATCACTCTGGGACAGGGGGTGAACACTGAAGCTTTCTTT | CAITLGQGVNTEAFF
TRBJ1-2 | - | - | TRBV28 | TGTGCCAGCAGTTTATTAAAGGCGGGGGGCTACACCTTC | CASSLLKAGGYTF
TRBJ1-2 | TRBD1 | few | TRBV5-1 | TGCGCCAGCAGCACCGGACAGGGGGCGAACGGCTACACCTTC | CASSTGQGANGYTF
TRBJ1-2 | - | once | TRBV4-1 | TGCGCCAGCAGCCAAGATCGACAGGCCTCTGGCTATGGCTACACCTTC | CASSQDRQASGYGYTF
TRBJ2-5 | - | - | TRBV5-1 | TGCGCCAGCAGCTTGGGCTCTGGGGCCCAAGAGACCCAGTACTTC | CASSLGSGAQETQYF
TRBJ2-1 | TRBD2 | - | TRBV5-4 | TGTGCCAGCAGCTTGGCGGGACTAGCGGGTAATGAGCAGTTCTTC | CASSLAGLAGNEQFF
TRBJ1-1 | - | - | TRBV7-9 | TGTGCCAGCAGCGCGAATATGAACACTGAAGCTTTCTTT | CASSANMNTEAFF
TRBJ1-6 | TRBD1 | - | TRBV6-5 | TGTGCCAGCAGTTCCCGGGACAGAAGTTCACCCCTCCACTTT | CASSSRDRSSPLHF